The next 32 T cell receptor beta chains were all read from a single sample in a study of blood T cell repertoires in COVID-19. Here immunoSEQ multiplex PCR was the method, and the copy in TCRdb shows in-frame clones only, minus some. The table lists around 160,000 clones, around 84% of them singletons. The sequencing sample was made of peripheral blood. The receptors were gathered from a man aged 55-75 years with active or convalescent COVID-19.

V is TRBV10-3 and J is TRBJ1-1; a weak D match, TRBD1 (5 bases). With 6 bases removed from V and 1 base from J, the gap between germline ends came to 12 bases. Germline CDR1 and CDR2: ENHRY and SYGVKD. The CDR3 is 14 residues long. The CDR3 DNA reads as TGTGCCATCAGCCCAACGGGGGGGAACACTGAAGCTTTCTTT. Translating it yields CAISPTGGNTEAFF.

This chain's CDR3 is CASSLAGGPNEQYF. The CDR3 DNA reads as TGTGCCAGCAGCTTAGCGGGAGGGCCTAACGAGCAGTACTTC. The chain employs TRBV5-5 and TRBJ2-7, with 10 nucleotides matching TRBD2. The junction had 4 bases not matched to a gene; V was cut back by 2 bases and J by 5 bases. Germline CDR1 and CDR2: SGHKS and YYEKEE (reference sequence). The CDR3 totals 14 residues.

The rearrangement links TRBV6-1 to TRBJ1-6; D call uncertain. V gave up 3 bases and J gave up 14 bases, with 11 bases separating them. Germline V gene lookup returns CDR1 MNHNS and CDR2 SASEGT. CDR3 length: 12 amino acids. In nucleotides, the CDR3 is TGTGCCAGCAGTGACCTCAATCCGGCCCTCCACTTT. It codes for CASSDLNPALHF.

In nucleotides, the CDR3 is TGTGCCATCAGTGTAACAGGGGGCTCCTCAGAGACCCAGTACTTC. It translates to CAISVTGGSSETQYF. This chain connects TRBV10-3 to TRBJ2-5; 9 bases map to TRBD1. V lost 4 bases to trimming and J lost 4 bases; unmatched junction nucleotides: 7. Germline CDR1 reads ENHRY; CDR2 reads SYGVKD. The CDR3 length is 15 residues.

The chain couples TRBV19 to TRBJ1-1; tentatively, D is TRBD1 (5 bases). V was trimmed by 6 bases and J by 10 bases, leaving 21 bases between them. In germline, CDR1 is LNHDA, CDR2 SQIVND (reference sequence). CDR3 length: 14 residues. The CDR3 here is CASSLMPGVSGAFF. The CDR3 region has the DNA TGTGCCAGTAGCCTTATGCCGGGGGTTAGTGGAGCTTTCTTT.

The CDR3 coding sequence is TGCGCCAGTCCCGAAGGTAGCGGGAGTATCGATGAGCAGTTCTTC. This sequence encodes CASPEGSGSIDEQFF. The chain recombines TRBV10-1 with TRBJ2-1; 9 bases line up with TRBD2. J was trimmed by 8 bases and V by 9 bases; bases with no gene match: 14. This CDR3 has 15 residues. Germline V gene data show CDR1 as WNHNN and CDR2 as SYGVQD (reference sequence).

The chain carries TRBV18 and TRBJ1-2; D not resolved. This CDR3 has 15 amino acids. Per germline, CDR1 KGHSH and CDR2 LQKENI. The germline V and J ends were trimmed by 6 bases and 8 bases, with 22 bases remaining between them. The CDR3 sequence: CASSRNPRHSEGYTF. CDR3 nucleotides: TGTGCCAGCTCCCGAAATCCCCGACACTCCGAGGGCTACACCTTC. The whole variable domain, filled in from reference TRBV18 and TRBJ1-2, reads NAGVMQNPRHLVRRRGQEARLRCSPMKGHSHVYWYRQLPEEGLKFMVYLQKENIIDESGMPKERFSAEFPKEGPSILRIQQVVRGDSAAYFCASSRNPRHSEGYTFGSGTRLTVV.

This clone was seen a single time. The chain uses TRBV2 and TRBJ1-6; TRBD1 aligns across 8 bases. After removal of 6 bases from V and 9 bases from J, the junction contained 10 bases not matched to a gene. The germline V gene encodes CDR1 SNHLY and CDR2 FYNNEI. The CDR3 has 15 residues. This CDR3 is CASRGGGQGGSPLHF. As DNA, the CDR3 is TGTGCCAGCAGAGGGGGAGGACAGGGCGGTTCACCCCTCCACTTT.

This clone was counted between two and nine times. The chain recombines TRBV19 with TRBJ2-2; D unclear. Trimming removed 5 bases at V and 3 bases at J, with 19 bases between. This CDR3 is 17 amino acids long. Germline CDR1 and CDR2: LNHDA and SQIVND (reference sequence). This CDR3 is CASSSYIGFSDTGELFF. DNA for the CDR3: TGTGCCAGTAGTTCCTATATCGGGTTCTCGGACACCGGGGAGCTGTTTTTT.

This chain connects TRBV7-6 to TRBJ2-7; 8 bases map to TRBD1. The V segment lost 4 bases and the J segment 2 bases; nucleotides outside the gene matches: 10. The CDR3 spans 16 residues. Germline CDR1 reads SGHVS; CDR2 reads FNYEAQ. Written as DNA, the CDR3 is TGTGCCAGCAGCTCAGCGGACAGGGTACTGACCTACGAGCAGTACTTC. Translating gives CASSSADRVLTYEQYF.

In this sample, this clone turned up once. This chain links TRBV18 with TRBJ2-5, with TRBD1 matching 7 bases. The CDR3 contains 16 residues. After removal of 3 bases from V and 5 bases from J, the junction contained 12 bases not matched to a gene. From germline, CDR1 is KGHSH and CDR2 LQKENI. The CDR3 loop is CASSPAGTAWGETQYF. As DNA, the CDR3 is TGTGCCAGCTCACCGGCCGGGACAGCTTGGGGGGAGACCCAGTACTTC.

The chain recombines TRBV5-1 with TRBJ2-5, with 11 bases fitting TRBD1. CDR1 and CDR2 from the germline V gene are SGHRS and YFSETQ. This CDR3 spans 16 amino acids. The V segment lost 4 bases and the J segment 2 bases; nucleotides outside the gene matches: 7. Written as DNA, the CDR3 is TGCGCCAGCAGCGCAGGGACAGGGGGGTATCAAGAGACCCAGTACTTC. This translates into CASSAGTGGYQETQYF.

The V gene is TRBV27, the J gene TRBJ2-7; 7 nucleotides agree with TRBD1. In germline, CDR1 is MNHEY, CDR2 SMNVEV (reference sequence). The J segment lost 2 bases and the V segment lost 5 bases, leaving 15 bases of the junction unmatched. This CDR3 contains 17 residues. CDR3 sequence: CASSPGTVLRLPYEQYF. The CDR3 DNA reads TGTGCCAGCAGTCCCGGGACAGTTCTCCGTTTACCCTACGAGCAGTACTTC.

The rearrangement joins TRBV6-5 to TRBJ2-3, with D uncertain. In germline, CDR1 is MNHEY, CDR2 SVGAGI. V lost 6 bases and J lost 6, with 7 bases in between. The CDR3 extends over 11 amino acids. CDR3 nucleotide sequence: TGTGCCAGCAGCTCGGTGGATACGCAGTATTTT. It is translated as CASSSVDTQYF.

This clone occurred once. V and J are TRBV7-2 and TRBJ2-7; 11 bases are shared with TRBD2. Germline loops: CDR1 SGHTA, CDR2 FQGNSA. V trimming: 1 base; J trimming: 5 bases; junction bases outside the gene matches: 7. The CDR3 contains 16 residues. CDR3 sequence reads: CASSLGLLAGGHEQYF. CDR3 DNA sequence: TGTGCCAGCAGCTTAGGCCTTCTAGCGGGAGGCCACGAGCAGTACTTC.

This rearrangement joins TRBV7-8 to TRBJ1-1; D is undetermined. Germline-derived CDR1 and CDR2 are SGHVS and FQNEAQ. This CDR3 contains 13 residues. Trimming pared 0 bases from V and 3 bases from J, leaving 5 bases between. The CDR3 spells CASSLALDTEAFF. DNA of the CDR3: TGTGCCAGCAGCTTAGCCTTAGACACTGAAGCTTTCTTT.

The genes are TRBV3-1 (or the pseudogene TRBV3-2) and TRBJ2-2; possibly TRBD1 for D (6 bases). Germline V lookup: CDR1 LGHDT, CDR2 YNNKEL (reference sequence). CDR3 length: 15 residues. V was shortened by 4 bases and J by 7 bases, with 16 bases between the two germline ends. CDR3 coding DNA: TGTGCCAGCAGCCCAGCTAGGGGGATGGTCGGGGAGCTGTTTTTT. This sequence encodes CASSPARGMVGELFF.

The CDR3 loop is CASSSGTALGGYTF. CDR3 DNA: TGTGCCAGCAGCTCAGGGACAGCCCTCGGGGGCTACACCTTC. The genes are TRBV7-2 and TRBJ1-2, with 7 bases matching TRBD1. The CDR3 has 14 amino acids. CDR1 SGHTA and CDR2 FQGNSA come from the germline V gene. Trimming at V came to 4 bases and at J to 8 bases, leaving 10 bases not matched to a gene.

The chain recombines TRBV7-2 with TRBJ2-5; 11 bases match TRBD2. This CDR3 spans 17 amino acids. V trimming: 5 bases; J trimming: 1 base; junction bases outside the gene matches: 9. CDR1 is SGHTA and CDR2 is FQGNSA in the germline V gene. The CDR3: CASSGSRTSGSQETQYF. CDR3 DNA: TGTGCCAGCAGCGGATCTCGGACTAGCGGGTCCCAAGAGACCCAGTACTTC.

The chain joins TRBV18 to TRBJ2-2; a possible D gene is TRBD1 (5 bases). Germline CDR1 reads KGHSH; CDR2 reads LQKENI. The CDR3 length is 15 residues. Trimming stripped 3 bases from V and 3 bases from J, with 11 bases between. CDR3 in amino acids: CASSPNDRYTGELFF. The DNA for the CDR3 is TGTGCCAGCTCACCGAACGACAGATACACCGGGGAGCTGTTTTTT.

The J gene is TRBJ2-1, the V gene TRBV7-2; D is unclear. The germline gives CDR1 SGHTA, CDR2 FQGNSA. CDR3 length equals 15 residues. The germline V and J ends were trimmed by 0 bases and 0 bases, with 6 bases remaining between them. DNA of the CDR3: TGTGCCAGCAGCTTAGCTGCTAGCTCCTACAATGAGCAGTTCTTC. Its translation: CASSLAASSYNEQFF.

The gene calls are TRBV27 and TRBJ2-7; 8 bases agree with TRBD2. J was trimmed by 0 bases and V by 2 bases; bases with no gene match: 18. The CDR3 contains 20 residues. Per germline, CDR1 MNHEY and CDR2 SMNVEV (reference sequence). The CDR3 protein is CASSLVSGGPSTLRSYEQYF. The CDR3 nucleotides read TGTGCCAGCAGTTTAGTTTCGGGGGGGCCTTCTACCCTACGCTCCTACGAGCAGTACTTC.

The sample holds one count of this clone. The V gene is TRBV5-1, the J gene TRBJ1-1; possible D gene TRBD1, 5 bases. The V end lost 4 bases, the J end lost 1 base, and 8 bases lay between the germline ends. Germline V gives CDR1 SGHRS, CDR2 YFSETQ. The CDR3 length is 13 residues. The CDR3: CASSGAWNTEAFF. CDR3 DNA sequence: TGCGCCAGCAGCGGGGCGTGGAACACTGAAGCTTTCTTT.

The chain recombines TRBV19 with TRBJ2-1; TRBD2 matches 8 bases. The junction had 18 bases not matched to a gene; V was cut back by 8 bases and J by 6 bases. This CDR3 region has 17 residues. Germline CDR1 is LNHDA and CDR2 is SQIVND (reference sequence). DNA of the CDR3: TGTGCCAGTGGGACTAACGGGAGGGTAGCGGGGCTCAATGAGCAGTTCTTC. It encodes CASGTNGRVAGLNEQFF. Full variable domain (missing parts from reference TRBV19 and TRBJ2-1): DGGITQSPKYLFRKEGQNVTLSCEQNLNHDAMYWYRQDPGQGLRLIYYSQIVNDFQKGDIAEGYSVSREKKESFPLTVTSAQKNPTAFYLCASGTNGRVAGLNEQFFGPGTRLTVL.

The V call is TRBV5-8, the J call TRBJ2-5, with a tentative D call TRBD2 (5 bases). V lost 3 bases and J lost 5, with 14 bases in between. CDR3 length: 14 residues. Germline CDR1 and CDR2: SGHTS and YDEGEE. CDR3 protein: CASSYSPGSETQYF. In nucleotides, the CDR3 is TGTGCCAGCAGCTACTCCCCTGGGAGTGAGACCCAGTACTTC.

V is TRBV9 and J is TRBJ1-2, with D unresolved. This CDR3 has 13 residues. CDR1 is SGDLS, CDR2 YYNGEE, per germline. Between the trimmed V and J ends, which lost 0 bases and 3 bases, there was a span of 6 bases. CDR3 sequence: CASSVDQDYGYTF. The DNA of the CDR3 is TGTGCCAGCAGCGTAGATCAGGACTATGGCTACACCTTC.

The chain uses TRBV2 and TRBJ2-3; 8 bases align to TRBD2. The length of the CDR3 is 16 residues. Germline V CDR1 and CDR2: SNHLY, FYNNEI. V was pared by 2 bases and J by 1 base, with 5 bases of the junction left unmatched. CDR3 residues: CASSELLAGGTDTQYF. CDR3 in DNA: TGTGCCAGCAGTGAATTGCTAGCGGGCGGCACAGATACGCAGTATTTT.

The V call is TRBV30, the J call TRBJ1-5; 9 positions agree with TRBD1. Losses at the gene ends were 5 bases for V and 8 bases for J; bases not matched to a gene: 10. From germline, CDR1 is GTSNPN and CDR2 SVGIG (reference sequence). The CDR3 runs 14 residues. CDR3 nucleotides: TGTGCCTGGGGGGACAGGGCCTCGGCCAAGCCCCAGCATTTT. It encodes CAWGDRASAKPQHF.

This clone was detected only once. The V call is TRBV5-1, the J call TRBJ2-3; TRBD1 might be the D (6 bases). Deletions cut 4 bases from V and 0 bases from J, with 15 bases between. The germline gives CDR1 SGHRS, CDR2 YFSETQ. The CDR3 totals 16 residues. For the CDR3, the DNA is TGCGCCAGCAGCGGACCGGACAGAGGTAGCACAGATACGCAGTATTTT. The encoded protein is CASSGPDRGSTDTQYF.

V usage is TRBV5-1 and J usage is TRBJ2-7; 10 positions match TRBD2. The CDR3 runs to 18 residues. With 0 bases clipped from V and 4 bases from J, the junction kept 13 bases outside the gene matches. Germline-derived CDR1 and CDR2 are SGHRS and YFSETQ. CDR3 loop: CASSLGANLAGVGYEQYF. Here the CDR3 DNA reads TGCGCCAGCAGCTTGGGAGCAAACCTAGCGGGAGTGGGGTACGAGCAGTACTTC.

For this clone: In the same sample, other DNA sequences code for this CDR3. The CDR3 reads CATLSSGGYEQYF. The CDR3 DNA is TGTGCCACCCTATCTTCAGGGGGTTACGAGCAGTACTTC. The chain employs TRBV28 and TRBJ2-7, with 7 positions matching TRBD1. This CDR3 region has 13 residues. Germline assignment: CDR1 MDHEN and CDR2 SYDVKM. Trimming cost V 10 bases and J 4 bases; bases outside gene matches: 10. The complete variable domain, with remaining parts taken from reference TRBV28 and TRBJ2-7, reads DVKVTQSSRYLVKRTGEKVFLECVQDMDHENMFWYRQDPGLGLRLIYFSYDVKMKEKGDIPEGYSVSREKKERFSLILESASTNQTSMYLCATLSSGGYEQYFGPGTRLTVT.

This clone was seen more than once but under ten times. This chain connects TRBV4-1 to TRBJ1-2; a weak D match, TRBD1 (6 bases). Trimming shortened V by 1 base and J by 2 bases, and 11 bases separated the two germline ends. Germline loops: CDR1 MGHRA, CDR2 YSYEKL. There are 15 residues in the CDR3. The CDR3 DNA reads TGCGCCAGCAGCCAAGTTGAGGGGGTAAACTATGGCTACACCTTC. Protein: CASSQVEGVNYGYTF.